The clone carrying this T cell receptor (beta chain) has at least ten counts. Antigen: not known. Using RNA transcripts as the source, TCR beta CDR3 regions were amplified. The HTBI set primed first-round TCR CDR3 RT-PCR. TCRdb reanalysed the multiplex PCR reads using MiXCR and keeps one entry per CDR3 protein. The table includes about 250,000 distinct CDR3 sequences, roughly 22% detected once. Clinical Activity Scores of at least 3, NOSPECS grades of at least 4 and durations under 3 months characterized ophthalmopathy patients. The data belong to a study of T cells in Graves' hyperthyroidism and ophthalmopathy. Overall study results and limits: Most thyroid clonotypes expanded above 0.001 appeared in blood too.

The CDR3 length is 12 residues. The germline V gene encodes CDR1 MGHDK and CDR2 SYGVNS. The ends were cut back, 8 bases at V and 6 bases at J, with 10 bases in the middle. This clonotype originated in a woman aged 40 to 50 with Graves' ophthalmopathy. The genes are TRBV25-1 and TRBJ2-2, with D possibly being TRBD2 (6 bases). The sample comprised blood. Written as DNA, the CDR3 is TGTGCCAGCGCCCGCGGGGCCGGGGAGCTGTTTTTT. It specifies CASARGAGELFF. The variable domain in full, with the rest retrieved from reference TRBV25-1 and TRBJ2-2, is EADIYQTPRYLVIGTGKKITLECSQTMGHDKMYWYQQDPGMELHLIHYSYGVNSTEKGDLSSESTVSRIRTEHFPLTLESARPSHTSQYLCASARGAGELFFGEGSRLTVL.